The 26 T cell receptor beta chains below come from one sample, sequenced in a study of siplizumab effects on memory and regulatory T cells. Only in-frame clones appear in the TCRdb table, and some are missing; sequencing was by immunoSEQ multiplex PCR. The table includes some 110,000 clones, about 92% detected once. The sample consisted of CD4+ T cells sorted from blood. These receptors all come from a human donor in good health.

This sequence joins TRBV2 and TRBJ1-4; 7 nucleotides agree with TRBD1. CDR1 and CDR2 from the germline V gene are SNHLY and FYNNEI. This CDR3 spans 14 amino acids. Trimming at V came to 10 bases and at J to 7 bases, leaving 12 bases not matched to a gene. CDR3: CATLPGAGGEKLFF. CDR3 nucleotide sequence: TGTGCCACCCTCCCGGGAGCAGGGGGTGAAAAACTGTTTTTT.

The chain recombines TRBV6-1 with TRBJ1-1; the D is unclear. The length of the CDR3 is 13 residues. Germline V gives CDR1 MNHNS, CDR2 SASEGT. The germline V and J ends were trimmed by 3 bases and 11 bases, with 16 bases remaining between them. Here the CDR3 reads CASSDTQFAPAFF. The CDR3 DNA sequence: TGTGCCAGCAGTGATACGCAGTTCGCGCCTGCTTTCTTT.

V gene TRBV6-1 combines with J gene TRBJ2-7; no firm D call. Trimming removed 8 bases from V and 6 bases from J, with 8 bases in between. Germline CDR1 and CDR2: MNHNS and SASEGT. CDR3 length equals 10 residues. DNA for the CDR3: TGTGCCAGCCGAGCCGGCGAGCAGTACTTC. This gives the protein CASRAGEQYF.

The V gene is TRBV6-1, the J gene TRBJ2-7, with 7 bases matching TRBD1. V lost 2 bases and J lost 12; bases outside the gene matches: 10. CDR3 length: 13 residues. Germline V gene data show CDR1 as MNHNS and CDR2 as SASEGT. CDR3 sequence: CASSESRQGTPYF. The DNA for the CDR3 is TGTGCCAGCAGTGAAAGTCGACAGGGAACTCCGTACTTC.

The rearrangement uses TRBV7-2 and TRBJ1-5; weak D call: TRBD1 (5 bases). V was trimmed by 1 base and J by 7 bases, leaving 8 bases between them. The CDR3 has 13 amino acids. Per germline, CDR1 SGHTA and CDR2 FQGNSA. DNA for the CDR3: TGTGCCAGCAGCTTAGGCGGGGACCAGCCCCAGCATTTT. This codes for CASSLGGDQPQHF.

The rearrangement uses TRBV7-9 and TRBJ2-3; 9 nucleotides match TRBD1. Germline CDR1 and CDR2: SEHNR and FQNEAQ (reference sequence). Germline trimming cut 5 bases from V and 3 bases from J; bases unmatched to any gene: 6. The CDR3 is made up of 15 amino acids. This CDR3 is CASSLQTGGTDTQYF. The CDR3 bases are TGTGCCAGCAGCCTCCAGACAGGGGGTACAGATACGCAGTATTTT.

The chain has TRBV5-4 and TRBJ2-2; D may be TRBD2 (6 bases). V lost 4 bases, J lost 7 bases, and 11 bases lay in between. CDR3 size: 13 residues. CDR1 and CDR2 (germline): SGHNT, YYREEE (reference sequence). The CDR3 reads CASSPGEGGELFF. The CDR3 coding sequence is TGTGCCAGCAGCCCGGGAGAGGGCGGGGAGCTGTTTTTT.

The rearrangement joins TRBV10-3 to TRBJ2-7; 9 bases are a match to TRBD1. The ends lost 4 bases at V and 6 bases at J; junction bases unmatched: 10. CDR1 is ENHRY and CDR2 is SYGVKD in the germline V gene. CDR3 length: 15 residues. DNA of the CDR3: TGTGCCATCAGTGTTATAGGACAGGGGTTGGGCGAGCAGTACTTC. Its protein product is CAISVIGQGLGEQYF.

The chain links TRBV5-1 to TRBJ2-7; 8 bases line up with TRBD2. J was trimmed by 3 bases and V by 2 bases; bases with no gene match: 10. CDR3 length equals 16 residues. Germline V gene sequence: CDR1 SGHRS, CDR2 YFSETQ. The CDR3 region is CASSLEPGLGLYEQYF. CDR3 DNA: TGCGCCAGCAGCTTAGAACCGGGACTAGGCCTCTACGAGCAGTACTTC.

This chain links TRBV9 with TRBJ2-3; D perhaps matches TRBD1 (5 bases). This CDR3 spans 15 amino acids. The germline gives CDR1 SGDLS, CDR2 YYNGEE. V lost 0 bases and J 1 base, leaving 9 bases between the germline ends. This CDR3 is CASSVVGRGTDTQYF. DNA of the CDR3: TGTGCCAGCAGCGTAGTTGGCAGGGGCACAGATACGCAGTATTTT.

This rearrangement joins TRBV11-2 to TRBJ2-2; possibly TRBD1 for D (6 bases). Trimming left V 3 bases short and J 2 bases short, with 13 bases between. From germline, CDR1 is SGHAT and CDR2 FQNNGV. This CDR3 comprises 16 residues. For the CDR3, the DNA is TGTGCCAGCAGCTTCTGGGGGCAGACCAACACCGGGGAGCTGTTTTTT. It encodes CASSFWGQTNTGELFF.

The gene calls are TRBV18 and TRBJ1-2; TRBD1 matches at 12 bases. CDR3 length: 14 residues. Per the germline V gene, CDR1 is KGHSH and CDR2 is LQKENI. V dropped 3 bases and J dropped 8; count of bases not matched to a gene: 4. CDR3 in amino acids: CASSPGTGGGGYTF. The CDR3 nucleotides read TGTGCCAGCTCACCGGGGACAGGGGGCGGAGGCTACACCTTC.

This rearrangement joins TRBV13 to TRBJ2-2; no reliable D call. The CDR3 spans 15 residues. Between the trimmed V and J ends, which lost 0 bases and 2 bases, there was a span of 7 bases. Looked up from germline, CDR1 is PRHDT and CDR2 is FYEKMQ (reference sequence). CDR3 loop: CASSLGRLNTGELFF. CDR3 sequence (DNA): TGTGCCAGCAGCTTAGGGCGCCTAAACACCGGGGAGCTGTTTTTT.

The genes are TRBV5-1 and TRBJ2-2; 10 positions agree with TRBD1. Germline-derived CDR1 and CDR2 are SGHRS and YFSETQ. Germline trimming cut 4 bases from V and 3 bases from J; bases unmatched to any gene: 6. The CDR3 contains 16 residues. The CDR3: CASSPGTGVHTGELFF. CDR3 nucleotides: TGCGCCAGCAGCCCTGGGACAGGGGTCCACACCGGGGAGCTGTTTTTT.

The chain combines TRBV18 with TRBJ2-5; D is uncertain. V lost 3 bases to trimming and J lost 5 bases, with 7 bases between them. The CDR3 is made up of 12 amino acids. The germline gives CDR1 KGHSH, CDR2 LQKENI. This CDR3 reads CASSPLYETQYF. The CDR3 bases are TGTGCCAGCTCACCCTTATACGAGACCCAGTACTTC.

CDR3 sequence reads: CASSPPDREPNYGYTF. In DNA form, the CDR3 reads TGCGCCAGCAGCCCGCCTGACAGGGAACCTAACTATGGCTACACCTTC. The chain joins TRBV5-1 to TRBJ1-2; TRBD1 agrees at 7 bases. V was pared by 4 bases and J by 0 bases, with 9 bases of the junction left unmatched. The CDR3 spans 16 residues. The germline gives CDR1 SGHRS, CDR2 YFSETQ.

The rearrangement joins TRBV6-4 to TRBJ2-3, with D maybe TRBD2 (5 bases). Germline V gene data show CDR1 as MRHNA and CDR2 as SNTAGT. The CDR3 has 12 residues. V shed 3 bases and J shed 5 bases, with 6 bases lying between them. The CDR3 protein is CASSEAGDTQYF. The CDR3 nucleotides are TGTGCCAGCAGTGAGGCGGGAGATACGCAGTATTTT.

This chain joins TRBV5-4 and TRBJ2-1, with 11 bases matching TRBD2. Germline V gives CDR1 SGHNT, CDR2 YYREEE (reference sequence). The CDR3 runs to 13 residues. V dropped 9 bases and J dropped 5; count of bases not matched to a gene: 4. In nucleotides, the CDR3 is TGTGCCACCTCGGGACTAGCGGACAATGAGCAGTTCTTC. This sequence encodes CATSGLADNEQFF.

The chain joins TRBV7-9 to TRBJ2-1, with D possibly TRBD2 on 5 matching bases. The V gene lost 4 bases and the J gene lost 10 bases, with 8 bases spanning the gap. The CDR3 has 11 residues. Germline CDR1 SEHNR, CDR2 FQNEAQ (reference sequence). The CDR3 sequence: CASSSPGEQFF. As DNA, the CDR3 is TGTGCCAGCAGCTCCCCGGGGGAGCAGTTCTTC.

The chain has TRBV15 and TRBJ1-2; D is possibly TRBD1 (6 bases). CDR1 is LNHNV, CDR2 YYDKDF, per germline (reference sequence). The CDR3 length is 13 residues. V shed 5 bases and J shed 8 bases, with 15 bases lying between them. CDR3: CATSSRQVDGYTF. Written as DNA, the CDR3 is TGTGCCACCAGCTCAAGACAGGTGGACGGCTACACCTTC.

The J gene is TRBJ1-5, the V gene TRBV2, with D perhaps TRBD1 (6 bases). Trimming took 10 bases from V and 0 from J, leaving 13 bases between them. Per germline, CDR1 SNHLY and CDR2 FYNNEI. The CDR3 covers 14 residues. The CDR3 nucleotides are TGTGCCACTCGGGGACAATCTAGCAATCAGCCCCAGCATTTT. It is translated as CATRGQSSNQPQHF.

V gene TRBV19 combines with J gene TRBJ1-2, with D unresolved. This CDR3 has 16 amino acids. Deletions cut 6 bases from V and 2 bases from J, with 19 bases between. The germline V gene has CDR1 LNHDA and CDR2 SQIVND (reference sequence). The CDR3 region has the DNA TGTGCCAGTAGCCCTCCGGAGGGCCCCACAAACTATGGCTACACCTTC. As protein: CASSPPEGPTNYGYTF. The variable domain in full, completed from reference TRBV19 and TRBJ1-2, reads DGGITQSPKYLFRKEGQNVTLSCEQNLNHDAMYWYRQDPGQGLRLIYYSQIVNDFQKGDIAEGYSVSREKKESFPLTVTSAQKNPTAFYLCASSPPEGPTNYGYTFGSGTRLTVV.

The chain uses TRBV18 and TRBJ2-1; D is unresolved. Germline CDR1 reads KGHSH; CDR2 reads LQKENI. The CDR3 is made up of 14 amino acids. V shed 1 base and J shed 7 bases, with 11 bases lying between them. For the CDR3, the DNA is TGTGCCAGCTCACCACTTAGCCAGGAGAATGAGCAGTTCTTC. It yields the protein CASSPLSQENEQFF. The full variable domain, in which reference TRBV18 and TRBJ2-1 provide the parts outside the CDR3, is NAGVMQNPRHLVRRRGQEARLRCSPMKGHSHVYWYRQLPEEGLKFMVYLQKENIIDESGMPKERFSAEFPKEGPSILRIQQVVRGDSAAYFCASSPLSQENEQFFGPGTRLTVL.

CDR3: CASSTQGNDNTEAFF. The DNA for the CDR3 is TGTGCCAGCAGTACCCAGGGAAATGACAACACTGAAGCTTTCTTT. The chain carries TRBV7-9 and TRBJ1-1, with a possible D match to TRBD1 (5 bases). Germline assignment: CDR1 SEHNR and CDR2 FQNEAQ (reference sequence). Trimming took off 6 bases at V and 2 bases at J, with 16 bases between the two ends. CDR3 length equals 15 residues.

The rearrangement joins TRBV19 to TRBJ1-5; 8 bases match TRBD1. There are 13 residues in the CDR3. Unmatched junction bases numbered 9, after V lost 11 bases and J lost 6 bases. Germline V gene sequence: CDR1 LNHDA, CDR2 SQIVND (reference sequence). CDR3 sequence: CASKNRGAQPQHF. In DNA, the CDR3 is TGTGCCTCCAAAAACAGGGGGGCTCAGCCCCAGCATTTT.

The chain has TRBV7-9 and TRBJ2-7, with 8 positions matching TRBD1. Per the germline V gene, CDR1 is SEHNR and CDR2 is FQNEAQ (reference sequence). V dropped 6 bases and J dropped 5; count of bases not matched to a gene: 3. This CDR3 contains 12 residues. The CDR3 DNA sequence: TGTGCCAGCAGTCCGACAGGGGACGAGCAGTACTTC. This sequence encodes CASSPTGDEQYF. Looking up the rest from reference TRBV7-9 and TRBJ2-7 gives the full variable domain: DTGVSQNPRHKITKRGQNVTFRCDPISEHNRLYWYRQTLGQGPEFLTYFQNEAQLEKSRLLSDRFSAERPKGSFSTLEIQRTEQGDSAMYLCASSPTGDEQYFGPGTRLTVT.